This TCR beta chain was identified in a study of blood T cell repertoires in COVID-19. Background on the study: Samples representing acute and convalescent COVID-19 were sourced from the United States, Italy and Spain.

CDR3 length: 15 residues. Germline assignment: CDR1 ENHRY and CDR2 SYGVKD. The ends lost 3 bases at V and 7 bases at J; junction bases unmatched: 7. Authors' processing steps: Estimation of nucleated cell counts relied on the amplification of reference gene primers. Libraries were prepared by immunoSEQ multiplex PCR; TCRdb keeps only in-frame clonotypes and omits some of them. V and J calls and clone size are copied from that table; D and trimming were computed from the DNA. There are more than 55,000 clones in the sample; about nine tenths occur only once, and 5% to 7% lies in the top ten. The clonotype originates from a woman aged 70 to 79 with acute or convalescent COVID-19. The chain joins TRBV10-3 to TRBJ1-5; 9 bases line up with TRBD1. The source material was peripheral blood. The CDR3, as DNA: TGTGCCATCAGTGAACAGGACAGGGGCTGGCAGCCCCAGCATTTT. Encoded protein: CAISEQDRGWQPQHF.